This paragraph reports one TCR beta chain. Investigators amplified TCR beta CDR3 regions from RNA transcripts. HTBI primers were used in a first-round RT-PCR, which preceded a second-round multiplex PCR. One entry per CDR3 protein results from TCRdb running MiXCR on the multiplex PCR reads. The sample yields 1 million to 1.3 million distinct CDR3 sequences, 35% to 40% seen once. These data originate in a study of Graves' ophthalmopathy and Graves' hyperthyroidism. Germline assignment: CDR1 KGHDR and CDR2 SFDVKD. The ends were cut back, 6 bases at V and 6 bases at J, with 16 bases in the middle. The CDR3 has 14 amino acids.

The chain carries TRBV24-1 and TRBJ1-2; no clear D. This receptor was obtained from an adult man with Graves' hyperthyroidism. The specimen sequenced was peripheral blood or thyroid tissue (not recorded which). The CDR3 region has the DNA TGTGCCACCAGTAGTATTGGTCCGCGGGATGGCTACACCTTC. Translated, it gives CATSSIGPRDGYTF.